A selection of T cell receptor beta chains follows, all from one sample in a study of CD8+CD57+ T cells in acquired aplastic anemia. TCRdb passed the reads through MiXCR, listing each CDR3 protein once. The sample comprises some 180,000 distinct CDR3 sequences, 55% to 65% of which are singletons, and approximately 40% rests with the top ten. The sample taken for sequencing was sorted CD4+, CD8+, or CD8+CD57+ T cells (not recorded which) from PBMCs. Every receptor here comes from a human donor with aplastic anemia. Each CDR3 is given with its conserved first and last residue. A D gene is named only where the DNA matches it firmly. Expanded clones are given a class, and other clones once, few, many or no size at all.

size: NA; V: TRBV7-9; D: TRBD1; J: TRBJ2-3; CDR3: CASSSQWTGEVDTQYF; DNA: TGTGCCAGCAGCTCCCAGTGGACAGGGGAGGTTGATACGCAGTATTTT
size: many; V: TRBV6-1; D: NA; J: TRBJ2-7; CDR3: CASLGPYEQYF; DNA: TGTGCCAGCCTGGGTCCCTACGAGCAGTACTTC
size: NA; V: TRBV5-1; D: NA; J: TRBJ2-5; CDR3: CASSLKRQETQYF; DNA: TGTGCCAGCAGCTTGAAGCGGCAAGAGACCCAGTACTTC
size: NA; V: TRBV19; D: TRBD2; J: TRBJ2-3; CDR3: CASSKREGRGTDTQYF; DNA: TGTGCCAGTAGTAAGCGGGAGGGCCGCGGCACAGATACGCAGTATTTT
size: NA; V: TRBV10-3; D: TRBD2; J: TRBJ2-7; CDR3: CAISEYKRERYEQYF; DNA: TGTGCCATCAGTGAATACAAGCGGGAAAGATACGAGCAGTACTTC
size: few; V: TRBV7-9; D: NA; J: TRBJ2-2; CDR3: CASSLSSPGELFF; DNA: TGTGCCAGCAGCTTATCTAGCCCCGGGGAGCTGTTTTTT
size: few; V: TRBV3-1; D: TRBD2; J: TRBJ2-7; CDR3: CASSQDFSGGSYEQYF; DNA: TGTGCCAGCAGCCAAGATTTCAGCGGGGGCTCCTACGAGCAGTACTTC
size: NA; V: TRBV10-2; D: NA; J: TRBJ1-1; CDR3: CASSENRDTEAFF; DNA: TGCGCCAGCAGTGAAAATAGGGACACTGAAGCTTTCTTT
size: few; V: TRBV29-1; D: TRBD1; J: TRBJ2-5; CDR3: CSVEGARGLEETQYF; DNA: TGCAGCGTTGAAGGCGCCAGGGGGCTAGAAGAGACCCAGTACTTC
size: NA; V: TRBV7-2; D: TRBD2; J: TRBJ2-7; CDR3: CASRLAGNYEQYF; DNA: TGTGCCAGCAGGCTAGCGGGGAACTACGAGCAGTACTTC
size: once; V: TRBV2; D: NA; J: TRBJ1-2; CDR3: CASSEGERYSYTF; DNA: TGTGCCAGCAGTGAAGGGGAGCGTTATAGCTACACCTTC
size: NA; V: TRBV20-1; D: TRBD2; J: TRBJ2-5; CDR3: CSARAGGETQYF; DNA: TGCAGTGCTAGAGCGGGAGGAGAGACCCAGTACTTC
size: many; V: TRBV19; D: TRBD1; J: TRBJ2-5; CDR3: CASSMQGERTQYF; DNA: TGTGCCAGTAGTATGCAGGGGGAGCGGACCCAGTACTTC
size: NA; V: TRBV10-3; D: TRBD1; J: TRBJ2-7; CDR3: CAISEPRPGQGYEQYF; DNA: TGTGCCATCAGTGAGCCCCGGCCGGGACAGGGCTACGAGCAGTACTTC
size: many; V: TRBV29-1; D: NA; J: TRBJ1-1; CDR3: CSGSRRNEAFF; DNA: TGCAGCGGTAGCCGCCGAAACGAAGCTTTCTTT
size: many; V: TRBV14; D: NA; J: TRBJ1-2; CDR3: CASSQGTVYGYTF; DNA: TGTGCCAGCAGCCAGGGGACGGTCTATGGCTACACCTTC
size: NA; V: TRBV29-1; D: NA; J: TRBJ1-5; CDR3: CSVRLPGVRGSNQPQHF; DNA: TGCAGCGTGCGGCTACCGGGTGTTAGGGGAAGCAATCAGCCCCAGCATTTT
size: NA; V: TRBV20-1; D: NA; J: TRBJ2-7; CDR3: CSARDHGQGPYEQYF; DNA: TGCAGTGCTAGAGATCACGGGCAGGGCCCTTACGAGCAGTACTTC
size: once; V: TRBV6-5; D: TRBD1; J: TRBJ1-6; CDR3: CATTGNNSPLHF; DNA: TGTGCCACGACAGGGAATAATTCACCCCTCCACTTT
size: many; V: TRBV29-1; D: TRBD1; J: TRBJ2-7; CDR3: CSAYGDRGNEQYF; DNA: TGCAGCGCCTACGGGGACAGGGGGAACGAGCAGTACTTC
size: NA; V: TRBV30; D: NA; J: TRBJ1-1; CDR3: CAWGYRDRGNTEAFF; DNA: TGTGCCTGGGGTTACAGGGACCGCGGGAACACTGAAGCTTTCTTT
size: many; V: TRBV7-9; D: NA; J: TRBJ2-3; CDR3: CASRGGPDTQYF; DNA: TGTGCCAGCAGGGGGGGGCCAGATACGCAGTATTTT
size: NA; V: TRBV11-3; D: TRBD2; J: TRBJ2-5; CDR3: CASSPKSGGLQETQYF; DNA: TGTGCCAGCAGCCCGAAAAGCGGGGGACTGCAAGAGACCCAGTACTTC
size: NA; V: TRBV7-8; D: NA; J: TRBJ2-1; CDR3: CASRPTLSSYNEQFF; DNA: TGTGCTAGCAGACCTACGCTGAGCTCCTACAATGAGCAGTTCTTC
size: once; V: TRBV24-1; D: NA; J: TRBJ2-7; CDR3: CATSDRSRFHEQYF; DNA: TGTGCCACCAGTGATCGGTCCCGTTTCCACGAGCAGTACTTC
size: NA; V: TRBV7-9; D: NA; J: TRBJ2-7; CDR3: CASSHDEQYF; DNA: TGTGCCAGCAGCCACGACGAGCAGTACTTC
size: many; V: TRBV12-3/TRBV12-4; D: TRBD1; J: TRBJ1-5; CDR3: CASSQDRANQPQHF; DNA: TGTGCCAGCAGTCAGGACAGGGCCAATCAGCCCCAGCATTTT
size: NA; V: TRBV13; D: TRBD1; J: TRBJ2-7; CDR3: CASSPEGQHEQYF; DNA: TGTGCCAGCAGCCCCGAGGGACAGCACGAGCAGTACTTC
size: NA; V: TRBV5-4; D: TRBD1; J: TRBJ1-1; CDR3: CASSFLVPRTGDRDTEAFF; DNA: TGTGCCAGCAGCTTTTTGGTGCCCCGGACAGGGGACCGGGACACTGAAGCTTTCTTT
size: NA; V: TRBV2; D: NA; J: TRBJ1-2; CDR3: CASSGSIGGSGYTF; DNA: TGTGCCAGCAGTGGAAGCATAGGGGGGAGCGGCTACACCTTC
size: NA; V: TRBV5-1; D: TRBD2; J: TRBJ2-7; CDR3: CASSFRGLAVDEQYF; DNA: TGCGCCAGCAGCTTTCGGGGACTAGCAGTGGATGAGCAGTACTTC
size: NA; V: TRBV5-6; D: NA; J: TRBJ1-5; CDR3: CASSFGAGLSNQPQHF; DNA: TGCGCCAGCAGTTTCGGGGCAGGTCTTAGCAATCAGCCCCAGCATTTT
size: NA; V: TRBV20-1; D: TRBD2; J: TRBJ2-1; CDR3: CSARRTSGDNEQSF; DNA: TGCAGTGCTAGAAGGACTAGCGGTGACAATGAGCAGTCCTTC
size: NA; V: TRBV24-1; D: NA; J: TRBJ2-1; CDR3: CATSDLQGGYPTNNEQFF; DNA: TGTGCCACCAGTGATTTGCAGGGCGGGTACCCAACTAACAATGAGCAGTTCTTC
size: NA; V: TRBV27; D: TRBD1; J: TRBJ2-7; CDR3: CASSLTGTGTYEQYF; DNA: TGTGCCAGCAGTTTAACCGGGACAGGGACCTACGAGCAGTACTTC
size: NA; V: TRBV19; D: TRBD2; J: TRBJ2-7; CDR3: CASSRTKVAGGLYEQYF; DNA: TGTGCCAGTAGTAGGACCAAAGTAGCGGGAGGGCTTTACGAGCAGTACTTC
size: NA; V: TRBV10-3; D: TRBD1; J: TRBJ1-5; CDR3: CAISATGDQPQHF; DNA: TGTGCCATCAGTGCCACAGGGGATCAGCCCCAGCATTTT
size: many; V: TRBV5-1; D: NA; J: TRBJ1-2; CDR3: CASSLWGGTNYGYTF; DNA: TGCGCCAGCAGCTTGTGGGGGGGCACTAACTATGGCTACACCTTC
size: NA; V: TRBV6-2/TRBV6-3; D: TRBD2; J: TRBJ2-1; CDR3: CASSYSRLAGESYNEQFF; DNA: TGTGCCAGCAGTTACTCCCGACTAGCGGGGGAATCCTACAATGAGCAGTTCTTC
size: many; V: TRBV25-1; D: NA; J: TRBJ1-5; CDR3: CASSETAAGSNRPQHF; DNA: TGTGCCAGCAGTGAGACAGCGGCGGGGAGCAATCGGCCCCAGCATTTT
size: many; V: TRBV5-8; D: NA; J: TRBJ2-3; CDR3: CASSLRGDTQYF; DNA: TGTGCCAGCAGCTTAAGGGGTGATACGCAGTATTTT
size: NA; V: TRBV20-1; D: NA; J: TRBJ2-5; CDR3: CSARVRTETQYF; DNA: TGCAGTGCTAGAGTAAGGACGGAGACCCAGTACTTC
size: once; V: TRBV6-1; D: NA; J: TRBJ1-2; CDR3: CASSEARRSNYGYTF; DNA: TGTGCCAGCAGTGAAGCGCGAAGGTCTAACTATGGCTACACCTTC
size: NA; V: TRBV9; D: TRBD2; J: TRBJ2-2; CDR3: CASSATSGYTGELFF; DNA: TGTGCCAGCAGCGCGACTAGCGGTTACACCGGGGAGCTGTTTTTT
size: few; V: TRBV10-3; D: NA; J: TRBJ1-2; CDR3: CAISESVQIYGYTF; DNA: TGTGCCATCAGTGAGTCAGTACAGATCTATGGCTACACCTTC
size: once; V: TRBV7-9; D: TRBD1; J: TRBJ1-2; CDR3: CASSLGTGTGHYGYTF; DNA: TGTGCCAGCAGCTTAGGGACCGGGACAGGGCACTATGGCTACACCTTC
size: NA; V: TRBV7-9; D: TRBD2; J: TRBJ2-1; CDR3: CASSSPGTSGYNEQFF; DNA: TGTGCCAGCAGCTCACCCGGGACTAGCGGGTACAATGAGCAGTTCTTC
size: NA; V: TRBV7-9; D: NA; J: TRBJ2-7; CDR3: CASSFGGASEQYF; DNA: TGTGCCAGCAGCTTTGGGGGCGCGTCAGAGCAGTACTTC
size: NA; V: TRBV27; D: NA; J: TRBJ2-1; CDR3: CASSPRVQYNEQFF; DNA: TGTGCCAGCAGTCCCAGGGTTCAATACAATGAGCAGTTCTTC
size: NA; V: TRBV7-3; D: NA; J: TRBJ1-6; CDR3: CASSLAGANSPLHF; DNA: TGTGCCAGCAGCTTGGCAGGGGCAAATTCACCCCTCCACTTT
size: NA; V: TRBV2; D: NA; J: TRBJ1-6; CDR3: CASSEWRGSPLHF; DNA: TGTGCCAGCAGTGAGTGGAGAGGATCACCCCTCCACTTT
size: NA; V: TRBV25-1; D: NA; J: TRBJ2-3; CDR3: CASSEIASLTDTQYF; DNA: TGTGCCAGCAGTGAAATAGCCTCGCTCACAGATACGCAGTATTTT
size: NA; V: TRBV7-4; D: TRBD1; J: TRBJ1-6; CDR3: CASSSRDSSYNSPLHF; DNA: TGTGCCAGCAGCTCTCGGGACAGCTCCTATAATTCACCCCTCCACTTT
size: NA; V: TRBV7-9; D: NA; J: TRBJ2-1; CDR3: CASSLVLGGEQFF; DNA: TGTGCCAGCAGCTTAGTTCTGGGCGGTGAGCAGTTCTTC
size: NA; V: TRBV20-1; D: NA; J: TRBJ2-3; CDR3: CSAGGLGGTDTQYF; DNA: TGCAGTGCAGGAGGCCTAGGCGGCACAGATACGCAGTATTTT